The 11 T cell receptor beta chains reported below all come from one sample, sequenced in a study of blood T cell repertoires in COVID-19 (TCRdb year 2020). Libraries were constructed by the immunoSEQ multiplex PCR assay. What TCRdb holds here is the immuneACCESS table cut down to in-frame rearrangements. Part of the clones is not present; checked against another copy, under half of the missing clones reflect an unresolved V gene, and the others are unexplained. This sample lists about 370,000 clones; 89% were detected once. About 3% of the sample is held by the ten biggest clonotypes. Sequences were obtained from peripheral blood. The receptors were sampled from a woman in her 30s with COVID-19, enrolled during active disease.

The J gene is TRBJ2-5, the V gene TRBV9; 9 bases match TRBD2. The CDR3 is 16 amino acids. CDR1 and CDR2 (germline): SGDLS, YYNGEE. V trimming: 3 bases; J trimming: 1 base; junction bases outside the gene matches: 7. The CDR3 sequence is CASSEVGSGSQETQYF. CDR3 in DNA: TGTGCCAGCAGCGAGGTGGGTAGCGGGAGCCAAGAGACCCAGTACTTC.

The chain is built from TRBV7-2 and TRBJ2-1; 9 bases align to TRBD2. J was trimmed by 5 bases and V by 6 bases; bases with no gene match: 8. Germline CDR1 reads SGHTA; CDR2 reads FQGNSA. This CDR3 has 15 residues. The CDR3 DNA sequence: TGTGCCAGCAGTCCAAGCGGGGGGAACGACAATGAGCAGTTCTTC. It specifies CASSPSGGNDNEQFF.

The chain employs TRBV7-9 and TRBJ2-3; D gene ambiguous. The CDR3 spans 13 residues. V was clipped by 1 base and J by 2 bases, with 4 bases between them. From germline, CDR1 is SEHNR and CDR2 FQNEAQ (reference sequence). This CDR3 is CASSLGATDTQYF. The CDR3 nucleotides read TGTGCCAGCAGCTTAGGGGCCACAGATACGCAGTATTTT.

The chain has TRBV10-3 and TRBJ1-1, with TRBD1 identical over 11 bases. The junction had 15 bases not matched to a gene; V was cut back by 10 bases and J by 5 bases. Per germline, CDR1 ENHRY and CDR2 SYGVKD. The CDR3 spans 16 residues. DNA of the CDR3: TGTGCCAGTAGTAGGACAGGGGGCGATTCGAATACTGAAGCTTTCTTT. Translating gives CASSRTGGDSNTEAFF.

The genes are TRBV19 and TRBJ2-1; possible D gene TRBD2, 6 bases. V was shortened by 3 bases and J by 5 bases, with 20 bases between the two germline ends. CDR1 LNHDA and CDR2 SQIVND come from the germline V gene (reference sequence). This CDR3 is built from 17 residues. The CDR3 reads CASSMVGSGVFDNEQFF. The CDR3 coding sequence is TGTGCCAGTAGTATGGTTGGTAGCGGCGTATTCGACAATGAGCAGTTCTTC.

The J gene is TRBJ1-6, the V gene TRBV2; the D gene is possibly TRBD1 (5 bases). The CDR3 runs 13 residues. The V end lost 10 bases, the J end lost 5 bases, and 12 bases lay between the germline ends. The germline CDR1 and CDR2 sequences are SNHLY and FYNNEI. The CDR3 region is CATAQGNNSPLHF. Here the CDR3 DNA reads TGTGCCACCGCCCAGGGAAATAATTCACCCCTCCACTTT.

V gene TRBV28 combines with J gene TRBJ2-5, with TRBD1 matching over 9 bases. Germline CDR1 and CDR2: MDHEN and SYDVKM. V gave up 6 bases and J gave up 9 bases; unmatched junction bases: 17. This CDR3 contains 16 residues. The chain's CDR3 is CASRPGTGRNRGAQYF. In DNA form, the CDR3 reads TGTGCCAGCAGACCAGGGACAGGGCGTAACAGAGGGGCCCAGTACTTC.

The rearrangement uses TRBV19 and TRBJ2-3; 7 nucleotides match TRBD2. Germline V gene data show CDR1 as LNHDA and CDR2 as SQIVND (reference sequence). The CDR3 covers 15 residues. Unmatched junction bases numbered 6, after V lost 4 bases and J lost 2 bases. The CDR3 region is CASSTASGTTDTQYF. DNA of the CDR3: TGTGCCAGTAGTACGGCTAGCGGCACCACAGATACGCAGTATTTT.

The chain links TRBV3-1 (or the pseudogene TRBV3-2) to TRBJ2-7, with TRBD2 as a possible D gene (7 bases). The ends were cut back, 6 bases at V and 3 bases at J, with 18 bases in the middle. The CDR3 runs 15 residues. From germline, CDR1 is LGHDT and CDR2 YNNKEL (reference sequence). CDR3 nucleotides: TGTGCCAGCAGTCCGATGGCGGGGGCGCTCTACGAGCAGTACTTC. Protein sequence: CASSPMAGALYEQYF.

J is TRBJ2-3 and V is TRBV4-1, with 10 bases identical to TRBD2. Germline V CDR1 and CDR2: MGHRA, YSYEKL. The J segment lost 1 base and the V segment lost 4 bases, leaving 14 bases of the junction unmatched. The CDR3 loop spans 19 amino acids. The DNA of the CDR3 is TGCGCCAGCAGCCCAGAACTAGCGGGGTTGTTGGCTGGCACAGATACGCAGTATTTT. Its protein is CASSPELAGLLAGTDTQYF.

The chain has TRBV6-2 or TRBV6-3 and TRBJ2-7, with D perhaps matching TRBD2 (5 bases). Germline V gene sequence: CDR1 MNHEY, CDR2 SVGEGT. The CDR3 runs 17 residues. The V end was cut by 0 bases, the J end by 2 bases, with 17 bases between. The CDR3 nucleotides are TGTGCCAGCAGTTACTCGAGTATCCCGGGGATCGCCTACGAGCAGTACGTC. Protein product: CASSYSSIPGIAYEQYV.